The subject of this entry is one T cell receptor beta chain. This entry is derived from a study of blood T cell repertoires in COVID-19. The overall study: Donors in the United States, Italy and Spain gave samples during acute or convalescent COVID-19.

Per the original data handling: Amplification from reference gene primers served as the basis for estimated nucleated cell counts. Generated by immunoSEQ multiplex PCR, the TCRdb table keeps only in-frame clones and is missing some. V, J and clone size were drawn from that table, and D and trimming were deduced from the DNA. This sample has 150,000 to 200,000 clones; around 80% occur once, and the top ten carry more than 7%. J gave up 0 bases and V 5 bases, and 7 bases lay outside the gene matches. Germline loops: CDR1 MNHNY, CDR2 SVGAGI (reference sequence). The CDR3 runs 17 residues. The sequence came from an elderly woman with active or convalescent COVID-19. The chain uses TRBV6-6 and TRBJ2-5; 12 bases fit TRBD2. Specimen: peripheral blood. The CDR3 coding sequence is TGTGCCAGCAGTCGGACGACTAGCGGGAGCCACCAAGAGACCCAGTACTTC. As protein: CASSRTTSGSHQETQYF.